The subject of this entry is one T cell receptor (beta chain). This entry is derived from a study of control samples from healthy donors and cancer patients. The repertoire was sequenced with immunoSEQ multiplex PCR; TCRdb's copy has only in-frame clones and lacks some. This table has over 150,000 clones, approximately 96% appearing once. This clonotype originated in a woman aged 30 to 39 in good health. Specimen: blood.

DNA for the CDR3: TGTGCCAGCAGTGAATGGGACAGGGGACAAGAGACCCAGTACTTC. As protein: CASSEWDRGQETQYF. The chain joins TRBV6-1 to TRBJ2-5; 10 bases are a match to TRBD1. Germline V gene data show CDR1 as MNHNS and CDR2 as SASEGT. V lost 2 bases, J lost 2 bases, and 2 bases stayed unmatched. This CDR3 is built from 15 residues.